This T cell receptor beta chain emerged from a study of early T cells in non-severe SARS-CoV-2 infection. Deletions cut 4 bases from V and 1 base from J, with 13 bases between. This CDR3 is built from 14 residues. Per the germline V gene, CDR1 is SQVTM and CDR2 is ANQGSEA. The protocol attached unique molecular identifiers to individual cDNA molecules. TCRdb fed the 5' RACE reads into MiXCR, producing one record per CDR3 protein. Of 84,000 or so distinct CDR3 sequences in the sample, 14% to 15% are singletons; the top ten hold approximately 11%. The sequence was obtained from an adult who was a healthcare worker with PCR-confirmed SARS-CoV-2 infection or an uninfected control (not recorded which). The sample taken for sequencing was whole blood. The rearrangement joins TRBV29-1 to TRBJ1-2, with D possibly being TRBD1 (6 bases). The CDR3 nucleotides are TGCAGCGTTGGGGGGCTCCGGCTTAACTATGGCTACACCTTC. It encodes CSVGGLRLNYGYTF.